This is a list of T cell receptor beta chains from one sample in a study of coeliac disease. Sequenced by immunoSEQ multiplex PCR; TCRdb stores in-frame clones only, minus some. This sample has 4,000 to 5,000 clones; 55% to 80% occur once, and the top ten carry about 5.8%. Material for sequencing was lymphocytes from the gut lamina propria. The receptor set was obtained from a man aged 18 to 30 with celiac disease on a gluten-free diet. CDR3s include the opening cysteine and the closing phenylalanine or tryptophan. D genes are given only for firm matches. Size is omitted from some rows. Given values are once, few, many or a class for expanded clones.

>-|TRBV4-3|-|TRBJ1-1
CASSDSMNTEAFF
TGCGCCAGCTCCGACAGCATGAACACTGAAGCTTTCTTT
>-|TRBV5-1|once|TRBJ1-6
CASSLEGRGKSPLHF
TGCGCCAGCAGCTTGGAGGGCAGGGGTAAATCACCCCTCCACTTT
>TRBD1|TRBV6-1|-|TRBJ1-2
CASSAGTVPNYGYTF
TGTGCCAGCAGTGCAGGGACAGTACCAAACTATGGCTACACCTTC
>-|TRBV5-1|-|TRBJ1-1
CASSLGPLNTEAFF
TGCGCCAGCAGCTTGGGGCCGCTGAACACTGAAGCTTTCTTT
>-|TRBV9|few|TRBJ1-3
CASSPARSTAVPGNTIYF
TGTGCCAGCAGCCCCGCGAGGTCTACCGCCGTTCCTGGAAACACCATATATTTT
>-|TRBV4-2|few|TRBJ2-3
CASSFLTGLAQYF
TGTGCCAGCAGCTTCCTCACAGGATTGGCGCAGTATTTT
>TRBD2|TRBV4-3|-|TRBJ2-7
CASSQDFSGAYEQYF
TGCGCCAGCAGCCAAGATTTTAGCGGGGCATACGAGCAGTACTTC
>-|TRBV6-1|-|TRBJ2-5
CASRWWETQYF
TGTGCCAGCCGGTGGTGGGAGACCCAGTACTTC
>TRBD1|TRBV9|-|TRBJ2-1
CASSGRDRSYNEQFF
TGTGCCAGCAGCGGCCGGGACAGATCCTACAATGAGCAGTTCTTC
>-|TRBV11-1|-|TRBJ2-5
CASSLRALQETQYF
TGTGCCAGCAGCTTGAGAGCGCTTCAAGAGACCCAGTACTTC
>TRBD1|TRBV7-2|-|TRBJ1-5
CASSVRGQQPQHF
TGTGCCAGCTCGGTCAGGGGGCAACAGCCCCAGCATTTT
>-|TRBV7-3|-|TRBJ1-6
CASSMGTQNSPLHF
TGTGCCAGCAGCATGGGGACACAGAATTCACCCCTCCACTTT
>TRBD1|TRBV30|-|TRBJ1-3
CAWSLSTGVNGNTIYF
TGTGCCTGGAGCCTGAGTACAGGGGTTAATGGAAACACCATATATTTT